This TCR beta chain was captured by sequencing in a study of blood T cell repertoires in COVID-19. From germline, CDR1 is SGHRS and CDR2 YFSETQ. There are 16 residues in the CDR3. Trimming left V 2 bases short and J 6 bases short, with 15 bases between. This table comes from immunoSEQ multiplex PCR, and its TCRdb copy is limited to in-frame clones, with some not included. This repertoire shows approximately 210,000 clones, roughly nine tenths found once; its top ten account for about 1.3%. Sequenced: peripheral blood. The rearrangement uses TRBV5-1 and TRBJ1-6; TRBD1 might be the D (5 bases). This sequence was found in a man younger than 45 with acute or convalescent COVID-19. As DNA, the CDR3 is TGCGCCAGCAGCTTAGGGGACTCGCAGGGTAATTCACCCCTCCACTTT. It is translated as CASSLGDSQGNSPLHF.